This T cell receptor beta chain was documented in a study of blood T cell repertoires in COVID-19. On the study more broadly: Some COVID-19 samples were acute and others convalescent; all came from the United States, Italy and Spain.

This CDR3 spans 13 amino acids. Germline CDR1 reads SNHLY; CDR2 reads FYNNEI. Trimming removed 2 bases from V and 5 bases from J, with 10 bases in between. Clones were sequenced by immunoSEQ multiplex PCR, and TCRdb holds only the in-frame ones, with some missing. This table holds fewer than 200,000 clones, 75% to 85% found once. Participants, about 18 to 100 years old, spanned approximately 26 US areas. Each participant's cohort was designated according to participant-reported clinical history. Symptom resolution, clearance, or two negative PCRs marked the recovered donors of Cohort 3. The chain couples TRBV2 to TRBJ2-7; D gene unclear. This clonotype was sampled from a man in his fifties or sixties who had recovered from COVID-19. Material for sequencing was PBMCs or T cells enriched from blood (not recorded which). The CDR3 coding sequence is TGTGCCAGCAGTGAATGGAGAAGCGACGAGCAGTACTTC. It codes for CASSEWRSDEQYF.